This T cell receptor (beta chain) originates from a study of vaccination and CD4 T cells after COVID-19. The wider study: Ranging from 14 to 241, the interval between dose two and post-vaccine sampling had a median of roughly 73 days. Overlapping spike peptides of SARS-CoV-2, HCoV-NL63, HCoV-OC43 and HCoV-229E stimulated the cells.

Treatment reported: roughly 10-day PBMC culture with coronavirus spike peptide pools or control peptides (ViraFEST assay). An Oncomine TCR Beta short-read assay was used to sequence the DNA from cultured CD4+ T cells. The template was genomic DNA from cultured CD4+ T cells. TCRdb reanalysed the PCR reads using MiXCR and keeps one entry per CDR3 protein. The sample carries roughly 11,000 distinct CDR3 sequences, about two thirds recorded once. Points on this clonotype: Antigen specificity is unknown.

Germline CDR1 SGHTA, CDR2 FQGNSA. Trimming took 0 bases from V and 5 from J, leaving 15 bases between them. The CDR3 covers 16 residues. The source is a human donor who had recovered from COVID-19. Sequencing input: CD4+ T cells from blood, cultured in vitro. The chain employs TRBV7-2 and TRBJ2-3; possible D gene TRBD2, 5 bases. As DNA, the CDR3 is TGTGCCAGCAGCTTAGCCTCCCTAGCCAGTGGAGATACGCAGTATTTT. Translation: CASSLASLASGDTQYF.